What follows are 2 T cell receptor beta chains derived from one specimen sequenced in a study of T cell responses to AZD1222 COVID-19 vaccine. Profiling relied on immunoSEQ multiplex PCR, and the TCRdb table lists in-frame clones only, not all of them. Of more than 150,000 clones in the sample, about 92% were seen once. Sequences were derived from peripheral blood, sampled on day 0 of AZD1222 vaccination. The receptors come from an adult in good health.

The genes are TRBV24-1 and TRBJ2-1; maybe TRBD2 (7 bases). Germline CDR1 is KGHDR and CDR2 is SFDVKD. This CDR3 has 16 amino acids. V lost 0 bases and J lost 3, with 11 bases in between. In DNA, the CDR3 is TGTGCCACCAGTGATTTGTCGGGGGGCCACTACAATGAGCAGTTCTTC. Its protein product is CATSDLSGGHYNEQFF.

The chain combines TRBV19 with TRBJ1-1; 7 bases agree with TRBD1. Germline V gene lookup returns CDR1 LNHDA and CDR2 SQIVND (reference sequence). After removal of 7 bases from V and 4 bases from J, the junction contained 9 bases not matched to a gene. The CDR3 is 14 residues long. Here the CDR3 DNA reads TGTGCCAGTACCTGGGGTGCAGGGGGCACTGAAGCTTTCTTT. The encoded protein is CASTWGAGGTEAFF.